This T cell receptor beta chain appears in the sequencing data of a study of Ad26.COV2.S vaccination and SARS-CoV-2 variants. General study results and limits: Vaccinees showed greater spike-specific TCR breadth than placebo recipients.

This clone has a single count. Its specificity is not known. Here immunoSEQ multiplex PCR was the method, and the copy in TCRdb shows in-frame clones only, minus some. The repertoire includes roughly 380,000 clones, around 90% of them detected once, and roughly 3.1% sits in the top ten. The treatment is: 15 to 20 received Ad26.COV2.S at low or high dose, single or two shots; about 5 received placebo; per-sample allocation not given. Specimen acquisition occurred on day 63 following the initial vaccine or placebo injection. This TCR derives from a person aged 18-60 years who received the Ad26.COV2.S COVID-19 vaccine or a placebo. Material: peripheral blood, obtained in a trial of Ad26.COV2.S vaccine versus placebo.

CDR3 coding DNA: TGTGCCATCAGTCGACAGATTGGGAGCACTGAAGCTTTCTTT. It yields the protein CAISRQIGSTEAFF. J is TRBJ1-1 and V is TRBV10-3; maybe TRBD1 (5 bases). Germline loops: CDR1 ENHRY, CDR2 SYGVKD. This CDR3 contains 14 residues. Trimming removed 5 bases from V and 4 bases from J, with 14 bases in between.